This TCR beta chain was profiled in a study of vaccination and CD4 T cells after COVID-19. For the study at large: At a median about 94 days (range 35 to 161) after diagnosis, post-COVID samples were drawn. Control cultures received a CEFX pool, an HIV-1 Nef pool, or no peptide.

With the Oncomine TCR Beta short-read assay, DNA from cultured CD4+ T cells was sequenced. The template was genomic DNA from cultured CD4+ T cells. TCRdb re-derived calls from the PCR reads in MiXCR, one entry per CDR3 protein. Seen here are 14,000 to 15,000 distinct CDR3 sequences, around 53% observed once, and the top ten hold roughly 7.6%. The treatment is: roughly ten-day PBMC culture with coronavirus spike peptide pools or control peptides (ViraFEST assay). This clonotype appeared a few times. The antigen remains unidentified. The CDR3 contains 16 residues. From germline, CDR1 is LNHNV and CDR2 YYDKDF (reference sequence). Trimming cost V 0 bases and J 6 bases, with 14 bases left between them.

This TCR was recovered from a human donor who had recovered from COVID-19. The source material was CD4+ T cells from blood, cultured in vitro. The chain carries TRBV15 and TRBJ2-2; D perhaps matches TRBD2 (6 bases). CDR3 DNA sequence: TGTGCCACCAGCAGAGATGCGGTGGGACTGGCCGGGGAGCTGTTTTTT. This gives the protein CATSRDAVGLAGELFF.